The clone carrying this T cell receptor (beta chain) occurred many times. TCRdb processed the PCR reads anew with MiXCR; each CDR3 protein has one entry. The sample lists approximately 630,000 distinct CDR3 sequences, about 25% occurring once. This sample was included in a study of molecular identifiers for immune sequencing clone quantification. Germline V gene data show CDR1 as LNHDA and CDR2 as SQIVND (reference sequence). V was cut by 6 bases and J by 3 bases, with 2 bases left in between. The CDR3 extends over 11 amino acids. With 10%, 30% or 50% of RNA, about 20,000 to 1,100,000 naive CD8 T cells were sequenced. Based on a CD8+CD4-CCR7+CD45RA+ profile, naive CD8 T cells were sorted.

The TCR sequence derives from a human donor in good health. Some libraries in this study had Jurkat cell RNA spiked in. The chain carries TRBV19 and TRBJ2-2; D gene unclear. Sequenced input: naive CD8+ T cells from blood, with Jurkat cell RNA spiked in. Subset of the sample: FACS-sorted CD8+CD4-CCR7+CD45RA+ naive T cells. The CDR3 nucleotides read TGTGCCAGTAGACACACCGGGGAGCTGTTTTTT. Translation: CASRHTGELFF. The variable domain in full, with the rest retrieved from reference TRBV19 and TRBJ2-2, is DGGITQSPKYLFRKEGQNVTLSCEQNLNHDAMYWYRQDPGQGLRLIYYSQIVNDFQKGDIAEGYSVSREKKESFPLTVTSAQKNPTAFYLCASRHTGELFFGEGSRLTVL.